This TCR beta chain originates from a study of shared clonotypes between healthy human individuals. Study overall: Participating donors consisted of a couple of women and a few men aged 18 to 49.

Naive CD4+ cells were CD45RA-selected; the remaining cells were memory. The data were produced by immunoSEQ multiplex PCR, yet TCRdb's version contains in-frame clones alone and is incomplete. The sample contains some 200,000 clones, under 80% of which appear only once. With 2 bases clipped from V and 9 bases from J, the junction kept 7 bases outside the gene matches. CDR1 is MNHEY and CDR2 is SMNVEV in the germline V gene (reference sequence). The CDR3 runs to 15 residues. The receptor's source is a man aged 25-45 years in good health. Material for sequencing was memory CD4+ T cells sorted from blood. The sample's subset: CD45RA-negative fraction. This chain uses TRBV27 with TRBJ2-1, with TRBD2 matching over 10 bases. The chain's CDR3 is CASSLNSGGRGEQFF. DNA of the CDR3: TGTGCCAGCAGTTTAAATAGCGGGGGGAGGGGTGAGCAGTTCTTC.